This T cell receptor (beta chain) came from a study of blood T cell repertoires in COVID-19. The wider study: The United States, Italy and Spain were the sources of the acute and convalescent COVID-19 samples.

Clones were read by immunoSEQ multiplex PCR, and TCRdb kept only the in-frame ones, dropping some. Found here are 200,000 to 250,000 clones, approximately 80% of them singletons; the top ten hold roughly 3.5%. V was trimmed by 5 bases and J by 4 bases, leaving 14 bases between them. The CDR3 extends over 14 amino acids. Per germline, CDR1 SEHNR and CDR2 FQNEAQ (reference sequence). Cohort allocation depended upon clinical history that participants reported. The TCR sequence derives from a woman in her fifties or sixties who had recovered from COVID-19. The sequenced sample consisted of PBMCs or T cells enriched from blood (not recorded which). The chain has TRBV7-9 and TRBJ1-2; no definite D call. CDR3: CASSTRWESYGYTF. Written as DNA, the CDR3 is TGTGCCAGCAGCACCCGGTGGGAGAGCTATGGCTACACCTTC.